This entry is about one T cell receptor (beta chain). This clone was detected only once. Its antigen remains undetermined. Within one base of it there is no much larger clone, and no base qualities were kept. This specimen comes from a study of blood T cell repertoires in COVID-19 (dated by TCRdb to between 2020 and 2021). Regarding the study in general: Collaborator samples came from the United States, Italy and Spain and covered acute and convalescent phases of COVID-19. The prospective study material was composed of cDNA or gDNA derived from T cells, B-cell-depleted T cells, or PBMCs. Deeply sampled blood TCRbeta repertoires from subjects exposed to, actively infected with, or recovered from COVID-19 were included in the dataset. The repertoires were released in a freely available public database meant as a resource for research on the immune response to SARS-CoV-2. Samples were obtained from the ongoing ImmuneRACE study (first 160 participants) and from some 1,300 subjects provided by 6 global collaborators. Nearly every sample came with metadata listing a de-identified subject ID, COVID-19 status, age in years and sex. Where available, HLA class I and class II types were taken from metadata supplied by the sample provider and were not determined by assay-based typing.

TCRbeta CDR3 regions were amplified from genomic DNA using the immunoSEQ Assay, a bias-controlled multiplex PCR. In the paper's pipeline: Within the assay, amplification of reference gene primers was used to estimate how many nucleated cells each sample contained. Sequence reads were collapsed and filtered to measure the absolute abundance of every unique TCRbeta CDR3 rearrangement. Productive Simpson clonality was computed per sample as the square root of Simpson's diversity index over productive rearrangements. TCRdb obtained this table from immuneACCESS and retained in-frame rearrangements with V and J assigned. These tables miss some clones; where compared with another copy, unresolved V genes account for less than half of the shortfall, and the remainder is unexplained. The V and J calls and clone size come from that table; D and trimming were worked out from the DNA. For this sample the table gives around 65,000 clones, of which approximately 73% were detected only once. The ten biggest clones cover approximately 6.8% of the sample.

Each collaborating institution followed its own protocols to collect whole blood in K2EDTA tubes. For TCRbeta analysis, collaborator samples were shipped as frozen whole blood, as isolated PBMCs, or as DNA extracted from either sample type. Study-wide findings and limitations: The quantity of clinical and demographic metadata differed by source and by participant and was supplied without curation.

A distance of 7 bases separates the germline ends of V and J, which lose 4 bases and 1 base respectively. The cysteine opens and the phenylalanine closes a CDR3 of 12 amino acids. Solely the CDR3 DNA is kept, with 36 bases framed from the first base. CDR1 and CDR2 are read off the germline V gene (reference sequence) as GTSNPN and SVGIG. The chain is encoded by TRBV30 joined to TRBJ1-1, with no confident D gene call. The TCR comes from a woman aged 45-60 years with active or convalescent COVID-19. Sequenced material: peripheral blood. The DNA reads as follows: TGTGCCTGGACAGACAAGAACACTGAAGCTTTCTTT. This gives the protein CAWTDKNTEAFF.